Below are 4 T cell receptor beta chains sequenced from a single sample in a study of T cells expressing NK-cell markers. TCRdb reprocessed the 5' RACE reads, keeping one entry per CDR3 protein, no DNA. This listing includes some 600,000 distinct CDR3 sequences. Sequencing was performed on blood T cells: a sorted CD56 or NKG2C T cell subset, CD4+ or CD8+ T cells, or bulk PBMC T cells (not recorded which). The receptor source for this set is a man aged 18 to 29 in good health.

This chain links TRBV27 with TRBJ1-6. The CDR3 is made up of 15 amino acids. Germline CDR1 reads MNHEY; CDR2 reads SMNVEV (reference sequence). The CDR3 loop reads CASKTGPYSNSPLHF.

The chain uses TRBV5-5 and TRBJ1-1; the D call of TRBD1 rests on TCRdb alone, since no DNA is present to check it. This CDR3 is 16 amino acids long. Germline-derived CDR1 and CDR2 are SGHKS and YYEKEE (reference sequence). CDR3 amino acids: CASSFMSRGPNTEAFF.

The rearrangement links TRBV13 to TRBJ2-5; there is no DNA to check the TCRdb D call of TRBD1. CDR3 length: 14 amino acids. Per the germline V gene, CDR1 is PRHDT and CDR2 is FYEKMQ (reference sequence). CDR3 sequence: CASSINRGQETQYF.

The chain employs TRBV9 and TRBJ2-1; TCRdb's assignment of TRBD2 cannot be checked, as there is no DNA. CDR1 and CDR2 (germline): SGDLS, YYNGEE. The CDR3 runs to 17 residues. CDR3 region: CASSVVGAGFSYNEQFF.